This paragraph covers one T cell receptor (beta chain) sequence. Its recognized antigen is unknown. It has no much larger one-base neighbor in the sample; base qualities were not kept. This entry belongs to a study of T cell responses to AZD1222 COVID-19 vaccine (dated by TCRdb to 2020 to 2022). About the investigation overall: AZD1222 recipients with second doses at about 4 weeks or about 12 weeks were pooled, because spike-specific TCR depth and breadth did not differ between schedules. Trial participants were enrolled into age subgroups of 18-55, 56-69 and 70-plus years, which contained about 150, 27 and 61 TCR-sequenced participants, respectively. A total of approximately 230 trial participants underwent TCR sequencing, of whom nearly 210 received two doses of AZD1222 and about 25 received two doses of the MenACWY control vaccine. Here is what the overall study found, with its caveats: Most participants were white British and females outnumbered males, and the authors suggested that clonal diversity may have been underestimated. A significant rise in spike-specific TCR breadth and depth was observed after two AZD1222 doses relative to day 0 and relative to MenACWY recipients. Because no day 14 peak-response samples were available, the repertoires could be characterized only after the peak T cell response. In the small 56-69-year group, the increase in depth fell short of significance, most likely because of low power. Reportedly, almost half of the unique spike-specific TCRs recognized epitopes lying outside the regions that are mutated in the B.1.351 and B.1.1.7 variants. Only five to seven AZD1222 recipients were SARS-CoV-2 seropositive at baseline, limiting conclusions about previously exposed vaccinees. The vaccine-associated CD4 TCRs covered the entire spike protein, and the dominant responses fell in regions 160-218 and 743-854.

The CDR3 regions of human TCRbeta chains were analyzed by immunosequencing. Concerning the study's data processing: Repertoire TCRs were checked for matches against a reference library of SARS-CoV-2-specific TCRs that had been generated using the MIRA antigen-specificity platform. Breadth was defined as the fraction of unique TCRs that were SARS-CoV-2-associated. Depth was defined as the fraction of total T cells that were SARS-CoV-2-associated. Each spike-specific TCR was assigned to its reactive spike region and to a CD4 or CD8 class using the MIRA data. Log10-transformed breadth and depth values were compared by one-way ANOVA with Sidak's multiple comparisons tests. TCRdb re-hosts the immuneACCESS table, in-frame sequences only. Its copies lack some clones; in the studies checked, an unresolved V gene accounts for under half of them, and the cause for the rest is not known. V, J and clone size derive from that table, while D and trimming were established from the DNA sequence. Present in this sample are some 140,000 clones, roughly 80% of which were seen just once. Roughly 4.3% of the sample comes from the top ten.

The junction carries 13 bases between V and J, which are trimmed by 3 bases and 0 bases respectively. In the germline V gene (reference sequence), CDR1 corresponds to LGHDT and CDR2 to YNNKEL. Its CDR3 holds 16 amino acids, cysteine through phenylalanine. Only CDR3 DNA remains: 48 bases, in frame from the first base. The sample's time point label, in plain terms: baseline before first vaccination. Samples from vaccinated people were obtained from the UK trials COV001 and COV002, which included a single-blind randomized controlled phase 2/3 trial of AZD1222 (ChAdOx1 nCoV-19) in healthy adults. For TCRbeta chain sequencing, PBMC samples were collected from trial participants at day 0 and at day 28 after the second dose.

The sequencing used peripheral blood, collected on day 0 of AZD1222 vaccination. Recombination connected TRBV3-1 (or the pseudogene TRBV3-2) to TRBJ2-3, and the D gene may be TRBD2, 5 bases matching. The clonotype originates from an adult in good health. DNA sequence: TGTGCCAGCAGCCAGAATAGACGGACTAGCACAGATACGCAGTATTTT. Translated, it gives CASSQNRRTSTDTQYF.